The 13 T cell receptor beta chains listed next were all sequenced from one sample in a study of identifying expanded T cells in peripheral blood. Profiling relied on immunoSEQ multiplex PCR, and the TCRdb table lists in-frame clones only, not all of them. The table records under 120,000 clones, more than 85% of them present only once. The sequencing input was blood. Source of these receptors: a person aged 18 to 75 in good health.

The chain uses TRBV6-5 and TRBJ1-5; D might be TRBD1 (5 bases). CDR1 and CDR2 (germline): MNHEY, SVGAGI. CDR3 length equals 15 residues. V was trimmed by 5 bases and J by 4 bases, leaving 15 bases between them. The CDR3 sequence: CASSLIGGGNQPQHF. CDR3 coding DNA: TGTGCCAGCAGTCTAATTGGGGGGGGAAATCAGCCCCAGCATTTT.

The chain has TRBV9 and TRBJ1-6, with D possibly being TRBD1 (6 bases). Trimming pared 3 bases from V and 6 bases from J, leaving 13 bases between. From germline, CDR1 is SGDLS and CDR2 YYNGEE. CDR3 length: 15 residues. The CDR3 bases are TGTGCCAGCAGCGCCCAACAGGGCCCTAATTCACCCCTCCACTTT. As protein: CASSAQQGPNSPLHF.

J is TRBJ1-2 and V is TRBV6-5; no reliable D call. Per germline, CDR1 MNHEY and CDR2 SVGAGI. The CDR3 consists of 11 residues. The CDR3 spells CAAAAHYGYTF. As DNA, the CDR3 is TGTGCAGCCGCCGCTCACTATGGCTACACCTTC.

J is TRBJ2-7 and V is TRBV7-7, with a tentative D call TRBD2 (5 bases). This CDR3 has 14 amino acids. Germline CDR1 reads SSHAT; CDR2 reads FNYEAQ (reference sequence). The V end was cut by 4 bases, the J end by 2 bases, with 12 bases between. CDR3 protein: CASSYAGRPYEQYF. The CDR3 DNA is TGTGCCAGCAGCTACGCGGGTAGGCCCTACGAGCAGTACTTC.

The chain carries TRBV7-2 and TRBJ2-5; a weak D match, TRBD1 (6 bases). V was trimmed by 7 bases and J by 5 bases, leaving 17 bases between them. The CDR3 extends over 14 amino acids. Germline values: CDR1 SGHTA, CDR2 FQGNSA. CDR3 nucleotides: TGTGCCAGCACCCTCCTCACTAGGGGGGAGACCCAGTACTTC. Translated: CASTLLTRGETQYF.

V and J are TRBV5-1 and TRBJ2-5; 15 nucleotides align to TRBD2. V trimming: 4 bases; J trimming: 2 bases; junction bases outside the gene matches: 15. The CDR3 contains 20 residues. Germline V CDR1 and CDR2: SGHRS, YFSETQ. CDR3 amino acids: CASSKPTRTSGGVGQETQYF. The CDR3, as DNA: TGCGCCAGCAGCAAACCGACGCGGACTAGCGGGGGGGTGGGGCAAGAGACCCAGTACTTC.

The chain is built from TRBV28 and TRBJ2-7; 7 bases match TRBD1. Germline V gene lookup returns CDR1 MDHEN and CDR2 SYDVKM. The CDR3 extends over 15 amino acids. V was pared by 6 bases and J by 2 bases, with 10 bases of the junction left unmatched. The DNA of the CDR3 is TGTGCCAGCAGCCGTGGGACAGACCCTCCCTACGAGCAGTACTTC. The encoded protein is CASSRGTDPPYEQYF.

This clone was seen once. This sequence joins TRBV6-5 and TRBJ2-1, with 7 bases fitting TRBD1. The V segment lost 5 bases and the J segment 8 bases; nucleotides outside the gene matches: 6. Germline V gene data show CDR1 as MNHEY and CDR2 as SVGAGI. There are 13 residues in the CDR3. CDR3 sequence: CASSKQGSHEQFF. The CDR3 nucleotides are TGTGCCAGCAGTAAACAGGGGTCGCATGAGCAGTTCTTC.

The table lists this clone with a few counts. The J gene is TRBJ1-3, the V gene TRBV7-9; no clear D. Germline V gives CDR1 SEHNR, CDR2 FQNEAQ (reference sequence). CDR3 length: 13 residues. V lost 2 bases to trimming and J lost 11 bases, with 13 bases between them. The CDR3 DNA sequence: TGTGCCAGCAGCTTATTGCGTGGAGGGCCCATATATTTT. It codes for CASSLLRGGPIYF.

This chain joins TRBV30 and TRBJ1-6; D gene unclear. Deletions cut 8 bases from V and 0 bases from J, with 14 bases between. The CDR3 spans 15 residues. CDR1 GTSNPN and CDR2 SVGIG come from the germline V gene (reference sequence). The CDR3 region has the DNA TGTGCCGGGTCCCCCCGTGGCTCCTATAATTCACCCCTCCACTTT. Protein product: CAGSPRGSYNSPLHF.

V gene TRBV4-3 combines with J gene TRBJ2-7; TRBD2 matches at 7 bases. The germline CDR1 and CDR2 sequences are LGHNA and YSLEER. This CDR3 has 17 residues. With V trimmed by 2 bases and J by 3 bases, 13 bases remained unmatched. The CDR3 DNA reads TGCGCCAGCAGCCAAAGGGCGCCGGGGAGGGAAGACTACGAGCAGTACTTC. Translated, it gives CASSQRAPGREDYEQYF.

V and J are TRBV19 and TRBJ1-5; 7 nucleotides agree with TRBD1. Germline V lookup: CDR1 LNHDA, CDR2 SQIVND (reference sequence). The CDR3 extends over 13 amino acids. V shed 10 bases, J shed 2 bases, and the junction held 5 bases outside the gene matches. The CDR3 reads CATGGVGNQPQHF. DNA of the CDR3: TGTGCCACAGGGGGTGTGGGCAATCAGCCCCAGCATTTT.

The CDR3 nucleotides read TGTGCCAGCTCTGGGGGGGACACCCAAGGGAGCAATCAGCCCCAGCATTTT. Its protein is CASSGGDTQGSNQPQHF. This chain uses TRBV28 with TRBJ1-5, with a possible D match to TRBD1 (6 bases). The V end lost 8 bases, the J end lost 1 base, and 21 bases lay between the germline ends. Germline loops: CDR1 MDHEN, CDR2 SYDVKM. The length of the CDR3 is 17 residues.